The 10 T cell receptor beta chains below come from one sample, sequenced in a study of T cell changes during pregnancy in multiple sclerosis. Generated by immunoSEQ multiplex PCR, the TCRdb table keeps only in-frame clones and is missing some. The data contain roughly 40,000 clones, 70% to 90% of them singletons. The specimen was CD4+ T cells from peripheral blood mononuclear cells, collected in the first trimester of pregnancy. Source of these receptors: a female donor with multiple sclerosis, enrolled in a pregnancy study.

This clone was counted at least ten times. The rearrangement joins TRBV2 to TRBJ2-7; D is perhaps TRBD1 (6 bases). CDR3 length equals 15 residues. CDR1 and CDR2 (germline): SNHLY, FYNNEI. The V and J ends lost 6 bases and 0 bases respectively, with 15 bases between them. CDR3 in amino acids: CASSGQLIGSYEQYF. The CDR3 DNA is TGTGCCAGCAGCGGACAGCTAATTGGCTCCTACGAGCAGTACTTC.

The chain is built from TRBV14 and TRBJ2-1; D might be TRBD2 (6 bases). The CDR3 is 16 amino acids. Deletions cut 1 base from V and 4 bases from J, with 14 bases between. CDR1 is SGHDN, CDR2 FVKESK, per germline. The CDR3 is CASSQVGVAAYNEQFF. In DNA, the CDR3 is TGTGCCAGCAGCCAAGTCGGGGTAGCGGCTTACAATGAGCAGTTCTTC.

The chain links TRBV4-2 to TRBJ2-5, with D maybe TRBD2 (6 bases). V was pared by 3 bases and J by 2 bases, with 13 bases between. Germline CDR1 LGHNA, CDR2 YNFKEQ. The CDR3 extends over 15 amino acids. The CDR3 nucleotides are TGTGCCAGCAGCCACCAGAGCGCGGGGCAAGAGACCCAGTACTTC. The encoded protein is CASSHQSAGQETQYF.

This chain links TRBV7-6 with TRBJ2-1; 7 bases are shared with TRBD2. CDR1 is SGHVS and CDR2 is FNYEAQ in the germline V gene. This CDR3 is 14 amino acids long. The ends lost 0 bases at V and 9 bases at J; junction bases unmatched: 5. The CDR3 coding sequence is TGTGCCAGCAGCTTAGCTGGGGGGGGAGGTGAGCAGTTCTTC. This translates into CASSLAGGGGEQFF.

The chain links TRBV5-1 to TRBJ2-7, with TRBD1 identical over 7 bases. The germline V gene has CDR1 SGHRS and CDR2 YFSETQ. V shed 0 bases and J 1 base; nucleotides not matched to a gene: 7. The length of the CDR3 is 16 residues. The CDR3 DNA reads TGCGCCAGCAGCTTGGGCGAACAGGGGTGGTCCTACGAGCAGTACTTC. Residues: CASSLGEQGWSYEQYF. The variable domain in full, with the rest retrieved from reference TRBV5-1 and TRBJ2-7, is KAGVTQTPRYLIKTRGQQVTLSCSPISGHRSVSWYQQTPGQGLQFLFEYFSETQRNKGNFPGRFSGRQFSNSRSEMNVSTLELGDSALYLCASSLGEQGWSYEQYFGPGTRLTVT.

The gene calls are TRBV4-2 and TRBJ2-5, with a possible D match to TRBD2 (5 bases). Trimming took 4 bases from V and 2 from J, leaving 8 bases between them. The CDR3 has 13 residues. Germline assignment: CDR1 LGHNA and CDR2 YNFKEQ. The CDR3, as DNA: TGTGCCAGCAGCCCGTTAGCGCAAGAGACCCAGTACTTC. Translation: CASSPLAQETQYF.

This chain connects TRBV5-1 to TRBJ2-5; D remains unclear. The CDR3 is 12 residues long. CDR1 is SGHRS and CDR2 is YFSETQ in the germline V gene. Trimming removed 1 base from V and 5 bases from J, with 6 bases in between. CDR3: CASSLTYETQYF. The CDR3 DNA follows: TGCGCCAGCAGCTTGACATACGAGACCCAGTACTTC.

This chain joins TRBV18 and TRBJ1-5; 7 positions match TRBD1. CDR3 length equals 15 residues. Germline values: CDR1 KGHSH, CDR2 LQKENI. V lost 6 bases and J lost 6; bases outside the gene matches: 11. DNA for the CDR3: TGTGCCAGCTCCCAAGGACAGGTGGGAGGTCAGCCCCAGCATTTT. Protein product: CASSQGQVGGQPQHF.

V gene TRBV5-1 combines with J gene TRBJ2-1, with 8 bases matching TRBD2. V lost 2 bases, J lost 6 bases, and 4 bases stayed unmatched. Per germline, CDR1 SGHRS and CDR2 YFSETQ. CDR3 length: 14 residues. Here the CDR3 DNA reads TGCGCCAGCAGCTTACGACTAGCGCGCAATGAGCAGTTCTTC. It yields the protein CASSLRLARNEQFF.

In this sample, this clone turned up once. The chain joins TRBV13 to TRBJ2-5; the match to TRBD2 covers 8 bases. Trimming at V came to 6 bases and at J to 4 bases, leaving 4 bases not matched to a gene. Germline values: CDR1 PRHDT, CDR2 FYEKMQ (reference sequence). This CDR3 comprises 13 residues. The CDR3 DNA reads TGTGCCAGCAGGGGCCGGGGGGGAGAGACCCAGTACTTC. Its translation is CASRGRGGETQYF.